A single TCR beta chain is shown here with its context. Its target is unknown. The sample comes from a study of cytomegalovirus exposure and HLA in healthy donors. Both 60 Vbeta primers and 13 Jbeta primers went into the PCR. TCRdb's table, derived via immunoSEQ multiplex PCR, lists solely in-frame clones and lacks some. This table holds about 160,000 clones, approximately 77% found once. Notes on the study in general: There were several of the most significant clusters that appeared linked to common viral pathogens in a later analysis. TCR sequences were mostly rare, though some public TCRs occurred in many donors.

The sequenced sample was PBMCs. The origin of this receptor is a man aged 30-40 years in good health and CMV-seropositive.

The CDR3 spells CASSADRGNIQYF. In DNA, the CDR3 is TGTGCCAGCAGCGCGGACAGGGGGAACATTCAGTACTTC. The chain carries TRBV9 and TRBJ2-4, with TRBD1 identical over 10 bases. With 3 bases clipped from V and 7 bases from J, the junction kept 1 base outside the gene matches. Germline V gene lookup returns CDR1 SGDLS and CDR2 YYNGEE. The CDR3 is made up of 13 amino acids.